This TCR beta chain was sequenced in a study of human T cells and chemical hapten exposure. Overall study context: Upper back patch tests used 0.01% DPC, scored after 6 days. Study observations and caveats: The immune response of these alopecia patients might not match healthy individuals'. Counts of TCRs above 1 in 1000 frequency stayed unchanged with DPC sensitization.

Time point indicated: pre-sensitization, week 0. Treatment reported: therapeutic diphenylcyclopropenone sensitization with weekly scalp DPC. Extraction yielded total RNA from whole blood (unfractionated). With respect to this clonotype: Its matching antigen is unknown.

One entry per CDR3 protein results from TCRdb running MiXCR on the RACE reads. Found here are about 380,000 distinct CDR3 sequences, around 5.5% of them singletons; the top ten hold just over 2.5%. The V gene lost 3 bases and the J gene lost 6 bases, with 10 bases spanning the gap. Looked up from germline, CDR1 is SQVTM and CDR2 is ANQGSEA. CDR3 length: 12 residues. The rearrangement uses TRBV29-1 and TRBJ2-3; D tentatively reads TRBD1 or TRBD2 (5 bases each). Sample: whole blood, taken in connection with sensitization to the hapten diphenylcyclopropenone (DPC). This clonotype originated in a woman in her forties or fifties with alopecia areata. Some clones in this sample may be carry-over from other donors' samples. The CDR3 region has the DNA TGCAGCGTTGATGGGGGTGGTGATACGCAGTATTTT. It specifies CSVDGGGDTQYF.